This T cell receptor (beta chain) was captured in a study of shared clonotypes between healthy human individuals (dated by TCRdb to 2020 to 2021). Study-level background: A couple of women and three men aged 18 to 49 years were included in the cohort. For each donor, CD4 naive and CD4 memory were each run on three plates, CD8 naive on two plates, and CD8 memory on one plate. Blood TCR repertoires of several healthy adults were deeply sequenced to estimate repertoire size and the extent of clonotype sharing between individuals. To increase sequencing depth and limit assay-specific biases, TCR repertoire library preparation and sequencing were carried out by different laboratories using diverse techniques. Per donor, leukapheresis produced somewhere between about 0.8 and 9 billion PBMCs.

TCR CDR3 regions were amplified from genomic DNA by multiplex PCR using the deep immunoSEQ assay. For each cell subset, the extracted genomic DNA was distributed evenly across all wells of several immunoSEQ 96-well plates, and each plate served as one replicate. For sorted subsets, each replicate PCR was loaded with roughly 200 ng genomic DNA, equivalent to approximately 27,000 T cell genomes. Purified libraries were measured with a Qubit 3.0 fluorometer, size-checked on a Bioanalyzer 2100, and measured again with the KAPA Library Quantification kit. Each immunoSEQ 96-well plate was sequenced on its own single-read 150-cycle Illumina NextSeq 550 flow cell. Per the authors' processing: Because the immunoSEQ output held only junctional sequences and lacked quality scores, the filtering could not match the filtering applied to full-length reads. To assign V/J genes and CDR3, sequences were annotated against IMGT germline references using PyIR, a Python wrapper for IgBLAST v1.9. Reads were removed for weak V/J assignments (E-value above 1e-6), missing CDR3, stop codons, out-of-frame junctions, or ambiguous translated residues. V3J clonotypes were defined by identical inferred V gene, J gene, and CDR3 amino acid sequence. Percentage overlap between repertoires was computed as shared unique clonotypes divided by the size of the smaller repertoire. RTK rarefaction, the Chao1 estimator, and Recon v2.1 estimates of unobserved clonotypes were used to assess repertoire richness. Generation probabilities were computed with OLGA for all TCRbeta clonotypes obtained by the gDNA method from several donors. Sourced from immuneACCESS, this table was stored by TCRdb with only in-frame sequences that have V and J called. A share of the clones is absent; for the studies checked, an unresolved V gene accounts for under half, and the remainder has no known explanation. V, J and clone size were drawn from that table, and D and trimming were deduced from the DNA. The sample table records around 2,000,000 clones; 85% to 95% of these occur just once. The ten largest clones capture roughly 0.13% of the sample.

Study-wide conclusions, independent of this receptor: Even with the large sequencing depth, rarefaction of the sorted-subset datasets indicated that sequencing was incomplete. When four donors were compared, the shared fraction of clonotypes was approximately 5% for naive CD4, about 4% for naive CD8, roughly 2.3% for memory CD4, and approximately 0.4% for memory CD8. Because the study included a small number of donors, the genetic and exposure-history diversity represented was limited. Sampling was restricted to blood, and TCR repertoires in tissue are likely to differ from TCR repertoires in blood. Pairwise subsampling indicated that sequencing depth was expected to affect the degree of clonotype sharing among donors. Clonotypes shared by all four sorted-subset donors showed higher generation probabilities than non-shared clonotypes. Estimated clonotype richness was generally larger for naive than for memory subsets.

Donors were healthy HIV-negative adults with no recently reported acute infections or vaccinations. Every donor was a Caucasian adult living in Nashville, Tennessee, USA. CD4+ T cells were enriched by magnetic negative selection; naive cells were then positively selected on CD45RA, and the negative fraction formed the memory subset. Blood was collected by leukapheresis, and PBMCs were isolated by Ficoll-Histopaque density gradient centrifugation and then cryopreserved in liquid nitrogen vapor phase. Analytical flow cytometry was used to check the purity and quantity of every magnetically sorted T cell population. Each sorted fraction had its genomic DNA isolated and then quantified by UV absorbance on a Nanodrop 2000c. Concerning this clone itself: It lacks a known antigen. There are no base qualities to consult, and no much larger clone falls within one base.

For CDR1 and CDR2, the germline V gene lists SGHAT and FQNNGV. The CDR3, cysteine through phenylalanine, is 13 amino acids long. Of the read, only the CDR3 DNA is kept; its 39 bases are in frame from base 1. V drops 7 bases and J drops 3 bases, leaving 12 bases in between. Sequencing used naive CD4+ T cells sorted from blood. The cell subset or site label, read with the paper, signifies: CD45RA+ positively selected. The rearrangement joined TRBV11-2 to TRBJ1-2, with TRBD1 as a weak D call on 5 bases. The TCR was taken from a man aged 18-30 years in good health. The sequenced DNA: TGTGCCAGCACCAAACTGGGGGACTATGGCTACACCTTC. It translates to CASTKLGDYGYTF.